These 10 T cell receptor beta chains were sequenced from one sample in a study of cytomegalovirus exposure and HLA in healthy donors. Sequencing was performed with immunoSEQ multiplex PCR; in TCRdb, only in-frame clones are kept and a portion is missing. The sample has 330,000 or so clones, more than 80% seen once. The sequencing input was PBMCs. Receptors were obtained from a woman under 30 in good health and CMV-seronegative.

The rearrangement uses TRBV5-6 and TRBJ2-1, with a possible D match to TRBD2 (6 bases). The V gene's germline CDR1 is SGHDT and CDR2 YYEEEE. This CDR3 is built from 17 residues. V was shortened by 3 bases and J by 4 bases, with 20 bases between the two germline ends. The CDR3 sequence is CASSWNWDGSLYNEQFF. The DNA of the CDR3 is TGTGCCAGCAGCTGGAACTGGGACGGGAGTCTGTACAATGAGCAGTTCTTC.

The rearrangement links TRBV5-1 to TRBJ2-1; D perhaps matches TRBD1 (6 bases). V was pared by 4 bases and J by 8 bases, with 10 bases between. Germline values: CDR1 SGHRS, CDR2 YFSETQ. The CDR3 is made up of 12 amino acids. CDR3 sequence reads: CASSNQGYEQFF. For the CDR3, the DNA is TGCGCCAGCAGCAATCAGGGGTATGAGCAGTTCTTC.

This clone was counted only a few times. J is TRBJ1-5 and V is TRBV19, with D perhaps matching TRBD1 (6 bases). This CDR3 is built from 12 residues. Germline V lookup: CDR1 LNHDA, CDR2 SQIVND (reference sequence). The V end was cut by 7 bases, the J end by 2 bases, with 6 bases between. The CDR3 loop reads CASTGGNQPQHF. CDR3 in DNA: TGTGCCAGTACAGGGGGCAATCAGCCCCAGCATTTT.

This clone showed up just a few times. This chain links TRBV28 with TRBJ1-5, with a weak D call TRBD1 (6 bases). Trimming removed 10 bases from V and 5 bases from J, with 21 bases in between. Germline V lookup: CDR1 MDHEN, CDR2 SYDVKM. The CDR3 runs to 15 residues. DNA of the CDR3: TGTGCCACCCGCCGGGGGGCAACCGACCATCAGCCCCAGCATTTT. The encoded protein is CATRRGATDHQPQHF.

The chain joins TRBV13 to TRBJ2-1; 7 bases map to TRBD2. V trimming: 7 bases; J trimming: 0 bases; junction bases outside the gene matches: 6. The CDR3 is made up of 15 amino acids. Germline CDR1 PRHDT, CDR2 FYEKMQ (reference sequence). CDR3 region: CASNGAGSSYNEQFF. The CDR3 DNA reads TGTGCCAGCAACGGAGCGGGGAGCTCCTACAATGAGCAGTTCTTC.

V gene TRBV7-9 combines with J gene TRBJ2-6; D ambiguous. This CDR3 comprises 16 residues. Germline CDR1 and CDR2: SEHNR and FQNEAQ (reference sequence). V dropped 5 bases and J dropped 0 bases, with 11 bases sitting between them. The CDR3 protein is CASSPRGHSGANVLTF. As DNA, the CDR3 is TGTGCCAGCAGCCCGCGCGGTCACTCTGGGGCCAACGTCCTGACTTTC.

This chain uses TRBV19 with TRBJ2-5, with TRBD1 matching 7 bases. V trimming: 6 bases; J trimming: 3 bases; junction bases outside the gene matches: 4. CDR1 is LNHDA and CDR2 is SQIVND in the germline V gene (reference sequence). This CDR3 region has 13 residues. CDR3 protein: CASRRTGEETQYF. CDR3 sequence (DNA): TGTGCCAGTAGGAGGACAGGTGAAGAGACCCAGTACTTC. Complete variable domain (other parts from reference TRBV19 and TRBJ2-5): DGGITQSPKYLFRKEGQNVTLSCEQNLNHDAMYWYRQDPGQGLRLIYYSQIVNDFQKGDIAEGYSVSREKKESFPLTVTSAQKNPTAFYLCASRRTGEETQYFGPGTRLLVL.

CDR3 in DNA: TGTGCCAGTAGTATTGGGCCAGGGGGGTCCTACGAGCAGTACTTC. This codes for CASSIGPGGSYEQYF. The chain is built from TRBV19 and TRBJ2-7; a possible D gene is TRBD1 (7 bases). Germline V lookup: CDR1 LNHDA, CDR2 SQIVND (reference sequence). This CDR3 contains 15 residues. V was clipped by 3 bases and J by 1 base, with 13 bases between them. The variable domain in full, with the rest retrieved from reference TRBV19 and TRBJ2-7, is DGGITQSPKYLFRKEGQNVTLSCEQNLNHDAMYWYRQDPGQGLRLIYYSQIVNDFQKGDIAEGYSVSREKKESFPLTVTSAQKNPTAFYLCASSIGPGGSYEQYFGPGTRLTVT.

The rearrangement links TRBV7-3 to TRBJ2-2; D is undetermined. V gave up 1 base and J gave up 0 bases, with 12 bases separating them. CDR3 length: 17 amino acids. CDR1 and CDR2 (germline): SGHTA, FQGTGA. CDR3 coding DNA: TGTGCCAGCAGCTTAAACCCCGCGAGGCCGAACACCGGGGAGCTGTTTTTT. Translating gives CASSLNPARPNTGELFF. The entire variable domain, with the rest obtained from reference TRBV7-3 and TRBJ2-2, is as follows: GAGVSQTPSNKVTEKGKYVELRCDPISGHTALYWYRQSLGQGPEFLIYFQGTGAADDSGLPNDRFFAVRPEGSVSTLKIQRTERGDSAVYLCASSLNPARPNTGELFFGEGSRLTVL.

This chain uses TRBV30 with TRBJ1-2; TRBD1 agrees at 12 bases. V gave up 1 base and J gave up 4 bases; unmatched junction bases: 7. This CDR3 region has 16 residues. Germline CDR1 reads GTSNPN; CDR2 reads SVGIG (reference sequence). CDR3 coding DNA: TGTGCCTGGAGTGCAGGGCCGGGACAGGGGGCCTATGGCTACACCTTC. Translating it yields CAWSAGPGQGAYGYTF.